The T cell receptor (beta chain) under discussion was sequenced for a study of graft-versus-host responses after intestinal transplantation (dated by TCRdb to the early 2020s). Background on the whole study: Recipients received multivisceral, liver-intestinal, or isolated intestinal transplants. Donor T cell macrochimerism was defined as a peak of at least 4% donor T cells among recipient peripheral blood mononuclear cells. Of the roughly 23 intestinal transplant recipients enrolled in the cohort, one of whom was a retransplant, a few patients without pretransplant specimens were excluded. Bulk TCR-beta CDR3 sequencing was used to track graft-versus-host and host-versus-graft alloreactive T cell clones in the graft, circulation and bone marrow after intestinal transplantation. Every recipient was given anti-thymocyte globulin induction, followed by around three years of maintenance tacrolimus and steroids. To identify alloreactive clones, pre-transplant mixed lymphocyte reaction products were sequenced and then compared with unstimulated pre-transplant donor and recipient T cells. Instead of going to the commercial service, samples from a few later patients were sequenced in-house on an Illumina MiSeq and processed with MiXCR.

A note on this clone: Its cognate antigen has yet to be identified. Nothing much larger sits one base from this clone, and base qualities are not available.

Beyond this particular receptor, the publication reports: Early after transplant, peak levels of circulating GvH clones were found to be associated with declines in HvG clones. GvH clones turned up in recipient bone marrow, with some appearing earlier in ileal mucosa or blood, a pattern consistent with an intestinal mucosal origin. In the allografts of patients with donor T cell macrochimerism, GvH to HvG T cell clonal ratios were high. The conclusions were limited by the relatively low number and heterogeneity of the intestinal transplant patients.

Library prep was done by the immunoSEQ multiplex PCR assay. For most patients, genomic DNA was subjected to high-throughput TCR-beta CDR3 sequencing by Adaptive Biotechnologies. As for how the authors treated the data: TCR sequencing data were retrieved from Adaptive's ImmunoSEQ software for 15 to 20 patients, whereas three other patients were processed with MiXCR and VDJtools. Because the origin of CDR3 nucleotide sequences shared between donor and recipient could not be assigned, those sequences were removed. To be classed as alloreactive, a clone needed at least 2-fold expansion over unstimulated cells and a minimum CFSE-low frequency of 0.002% (template counts) or 0.001% (read counts). Mappable clones were those detected in sequenced pre-transplant spleen, lymph node, or MLR CFSE-low populations of the donor or recipient. Cumulative frequency of alloreactive clones was calculated as a percentage of all sequences weighted by copy number. The table comes from immuneACCESS by way of TCRdb, which keeps in-frame sequences with V and J called. Part of the clones is missing from these tables; in studies checked, under half for an unresolved V gene and the rest for unknown reasons. V, J and clone size reflect that table, while D and trimming were determined from the DNA. The table for this sample lists fewer than 75,000 clones; roughly 89% of them were counted only once. The ten largest clones capture roughly 1.5% of the sample.

The germline V gene gives CDR1 as SGHRS and CDR2 as YFSETQ. From the cysteine up to the phenylalanine, the CDR3 has a length of 13 residues. The entry retains the CDR3 DNA only, 39 bases that are in frame from base 1. V is cut back by 0 bases and J by 6 bases, with 2 bases in the junction unmatched. Blood samples were collected up to 4 times in the first month after transplant and then at least monthly when available. The receptor was isolated from a human patient who received an intestinal transplant, so some T cells may come from the graft donor. In this chain, TRBV5-1 is recombined with TRBJ1-1; TRBD1 matches 7 bases in the middle. Sequencing used PBMCs, obtained 26 days after transplant. Here is the DNA: TGCGCCAGCAGCTTGGACCAGGGGGCTGAAGCTTTCTTT. Its translation reads: CASSLDQGAEAFF.